These 29 T cell receptor beta chains were all obtained from the same sample, sequenced in a study of T cells in Graves' hyperthyroidism and ophthalmopathy. RNA transcripts yielded amplified TCR beta CDR3 regions. Primed by the HTBI set, a first-round RT-PCR was run on the TCR CDR3. TCRdb independently ran MiXCR on the multiplex PCR reads; one entry per CDR3 protein. The data contain more than 40,000 distinct CDR3 sequences, approximately 49% of them singletons. The sequenced sample consisted of peripheral blood or thyroid tissue (not recorded which). The receptors here all came from a woman between 50 and 59 years old with Graves' hyperthyroidism.

The gene calls are TRBV5-1 and TRBJ2-2; 15 bases agree with TRBD2. Unmatched junction bases numbered 4, after V lost 5 bases and J lost 5 bases. Germline V CDR1 and CDR2: SGHRS, YFSETQ. There are 16 residues in the CDR3. The CDR3 coding sequence is TGCGCCAGCAGGCCGGGACTAGCGGGAGGAACCGGGGAGCTGTTTTTT. Amino acid sequence: CASRPGLAGGTGELFF.

This clonotype was picked up many times. The V and J genes are TRBV6-6 and TRBJ2-2, with unresolved D. Germline CDR1 reads MNHNY; CDR2 reads SVGAGI (reference sequence). The CDR3 length is 17 residues. The V end lost 4 bases, the J end lost 3 bases, and 18 bases lay between the germline ends. CDR3 bases: TGTGCCAGCAGTTTCCAATTACACAAGCCGGACACCGGGGAGCTGTTTTTT. Residues: CASSFQLHKPDTGELFF.

The table lists this clonotype with many counts. The chain combines TRBV20-1 with TRBJ1-2; a possible D gene is TRBD1 (5 bases). CDR1 DFQATT and CDR2 SNEGSKA come from the germline V gene (reference sequence). The CDR3 has 14 amino acids. Between the trimmed V and J ends, which lost 6 bases and 2 bases, there was a span of 16 bases. In DNA, the CDR3 is TGCAGTGCGGTGGTCCGAGAGGGGAACTATGGCTACACCTTC. It is translated as CSAVVREGNYGYTF.

The gene calls are TRBV19 and TRBJ1-2, with TRBD1 as a possible D gene (6 bases). This CDR3 comprises 16 residues. CDR1 LNHDA and CDR2 SQIVND come from the germline V gene (reference sequence). Deletions cut 4 bases from V and 0 bases from J, with 15 bases between. CDR3 region: CASSTWDIRPNYGYTF. The CDR3 region has the DNA TGTGCCAGTAGTACTTGGGACATCCGCCCTAACTATGGCTACACCTTC.

V usage is TRBV20-1 and J usage is TRBJ2-2, with TRBD1 matching over 9 bases. Germline loops: CDR1 DFQATT, CDR2 SNEGSKA (reference sequence). J was trimmed by 9 bases and V by 4 bases; bases with no gene match: 6. The CDR3 runs 13 residues. CDR3 in amino acids: CSAIDRGSRELFF. DNA for the CDR3: TGCAGTGCTATCGACAGGGGGAGTAGGGAGCTGTTTTTT.

This clonotype was seen more than once but under ten times. The V and J genes are TRBV7-2 and TRBJ1-2; TRBD1 matches 9 bases. The junction had 7 bases not matched to a gene; V was cut back by 3 bases and J by 8 bases. CDR3 size: 14 residues. Germline V gene sequence: CDR1 SGHTA, CDR2 FQGNSA. In DNA, the CDR3 is TGTGCCAGCAGCTTGATACAGGGGGCTAGAGGCTACACCTTC. Its translation is CASSLIQGARGYTF.

This clonotype has a count of ten or more. The rearrangement links TRBV29-1 to TRBJ2-3; the D call may be TRBD1 or TRBD2 (5 bases each). Trimming removed 5 bases from V and 2 bases from J, with 14 bases in between. Per germline, CDR1 SQVTM and CDR2 ANQGSEA. This CDR3 comprises 14 residues. CDR3 bases: TGCAGCGTTATCAGGGACCGATACACAGATACGCAGTATTTT. Encoded protein: CSVIRDRYTDTQYF.

Concerning this clonotype: An end of the junction differs from the germline gene, which may be a read error. This chain uses TRBV20-1 with TRBJ2-2, with 10 bases aligning to TRBD2. The CDR3 has 14 residues. The germline gives CDR1 DFQATT, CDR2 SNEGSKA (reference sequence). The CDR3 region is CGALAGVGTGELLF. CDR3 DNA sequence: TGCGGTGCTCTAGCGGGAGTCGGCACCGGGGAGCTGCTTTTT.

This clonotype was seen only a few times. Given a much more abundant clone one base away, this may be a read error. V is TRBV6-2 or TRBV6-3 and J is TRBJ2-2; 8 nucleotides line up with TRBD2. V shed 6 bases, J shed 9 bases, and the junction held 12 bases outside the gene matches. Looked up from germline, CDR1 is MNHEY and CDR2 is SVGEGT. This CDR3 spans 15 amino acids. Written as DNA, the CDR3 is TGTGCCAGCAGAGGGACTAGAGAGTCTGACAGGGAGCTGTTTTTT. Translating gives CASRGTRESDRELFF.

J is TRBJ2-5 and V is TRBV10-3, with a weak D call TRBD1 (5 bases). Between the trimmed V and J ends, which lost 0 bases and 4 bases, there was a span of 12 bases. This CDR3 is 15 amino acids long. Per the germline V gene, CDR1 is ENHRY and CDR2 is SYGVKD. The CDR3 region is CAISESGRGTETQYF. The CDR3, as DNA: TGTGCCATCAGTGAGTCGGGGCGTGGCACAGAGACCCAGTACTTC.

The V and J genes are TRBV5-1 and TRBJ1-2, with no clear D. CDR1 is SGHRS, CDR2 YFSETQ, per germline. The length of the CDR3 is 13 residues. V shed 4 bases and J shed 0 bases, with 7 bases lying between them. The CDR3 DNA reads TGCGCCAGCAGCCAACCTCCTAACTATGGCTACACCTTC. It specifies CASSQPPNYGYTF.

The J gene is TRBJ2-7, the V gene TRBV6-5; D possibly corresponds to TRBD1 (5 bases). The better agreement between TRBJ2-5 and the DNA end casts doubt on the J call. CDR1 and CDR2 (germline): MNHEY, SVGAGI. The CDR3 is made up of 15 amino acids. In nucleotides, the CDR3 is TGTGCCAGCAGTTGGTCTGGGGCTAGACAAGAGACCCAGTACTTC. Translated: CASSWSGARQETQYF.

This clonotype was detected ten times or more. The chain couples TRBV7-9 to TRBJ2-3, with TRBD1 identical over 9 bases. This CDR3 has 15 residues. V was pared by 5 bases and J by 1 base, with 4 bases of the junction left unmatched. Per the germline V gene, CDR1 is SEHNR and CDR2 is FQNEAQ (reference sequence). The CDR3 spells CASSRQGDGTDTQYF. The CDR3 DNA sequence: TGTGCCAGCAGCAGACAGGGGGATGGCACAGATACGCAGTATTTT.

In this sample, this clonotype turned up a few times. This rearrangement joins TRBV29-1 to TRBJ2-2, with D tentatively TRBD2 (5 bases). CDR1 is SQVTM and CDR2 is ANQGSEA in the germline V gene. This CDR3 has 13 residues. With 6 bases removed from V and 2 bases from J, the gap between germline ends came to 10 bases. The CDR3 sequence: CSVAGGNTGELFF. CDR3 coding DNA: TGCAGCGTCGCCGGAGGAAACACCGGGGAGCTGTTTTTT.

At least ten counts were recorded for this clonotype. This chain links TRBV19 with TRBJ2-3; 9 nucleotides align to TRBD2. The CDR3 has 14 amino acids. The J segment lost 2 bases and the V segment lost 5 bases, leaving 2 bases of the junction unmatched. Germline CDR1 and CDR2: LNHDA and SQIVND (reference sequence). The CDR3 DNA reads TGTGCCAGTAGTCGGACTAGCGTCACAGATACGCAGTATTTT. Encoded protein: CASSRTSVTDTQYF.

The chain employs TRBV7-3 and TRBJ2-7; D possibly corresponds to TRBD2 (6 bases). Germline V CDR1 and CDR2: SGHTA, FQGTGA. Trimming took off 5 bases at V and 4 bases at J, with 12 bases between the two ends. The CDR3 sequence is 13 residues long. Here the CDR3 DNA reads TGTGCCAGCAGCCTAAGGGAGGAGTACGAGCAGTACTTC. Encoded protein: CASSLREEYEQYF. Full variable domain (outside the CDR3, taken from reference TRBV7-3 and TRBJ2-7): GAGVSQTPSNKVTEKGKYVELRCDPISGHTALYWYRQSLGQGPEFLIYFQGTGAADDSGLPNDRFFAVRPEGSVSTLKIQRTERGDSAVYLCASSLREEYEQYFGPGTRLTVT.

Many counts were recorded for this clonotype. The chain recombines TRBV12-3 or TRBV12-4 with TRBJ1-6; the D is unclear. This CDR3 region has 13 residues. Trimming shortened V by 7 bases and J by 10 bases, and 14 bases separated the two germline ends. The CDR3 spells CASTHESRSPLHF. The DNA of the CDR3 is TGTGCCAGCACCCACGAGAGTAGATCACCCCTCCACTTT.

This clonotype was recorded many times. The rearrangement joins TRBV7-9 to TRBJ1-3, with TRBD1 as a possible D gene (6 bases). Germline V gene data show CDR1 as SEHNR and CDR2 as FQNEAQ (reference sequence). The CDR3 spans 15 residues. V lost 7 bases and J 0 bases, leaving 13 bases between the germline ends. This chain's CDR3 is CASTETGFSGNTIYF. For the CDR3, the DNA is TGTGCCAGCACCGAAACAGGGTTCTCTGGAAACACCATATATTTT.

The table lists this clonotype with many counts. This chain uses TRBV18 with TRBJ2-5; 7 bases match TRBD2. CDR1 and CDR2 (germline): KGHSH, LQKENI. V lost 4 bases to trimming and J lost 3 bases; unmatched junction nucleotides: 2. The CDR3 extends over 13 amino acids. The CDR3 spells CASSRAGKETQYF. The CDR3 DNA sequence: TGTGCCAGCTCACGAGCGGGAAAAGAGACCCAGTACTTC.

The sample holds a few counts of this clonotype. With a much larger clone just one base away, this may be a read error. This sequence joins TRBV6-5 and TRBJ2-7, with TRBD2 identical over 8 bases. Germline V gives CDR1 MNHEY, CDR2 SVGAGI. This CDR3 comprises 16 residues. Germline trimming cut 4 bases from V and 2 bases from J; bases unmatched to any gene: 10. CDR3 sequence (DNA): TGTGCCAGCAGTTCCGCTCAGCGGGAGTTGGCCTACGAGCAGTACTTC. Residues: CASSSAQRELAYEQYF.

This clonotype was picked up many times. The J gene is TRBJ1-2, the V gene TRBV29-1; 8 nucleotides agree with TRBD1. CDR1 SQVTM and CDR2 ANQGSEA come from the germline V gene. Losses at the gene ends were 6 bases for V and 5 bases for J; bases not matched to a gene: 14. This CDR3 has 15 residues. For the CDR3, the DNA is TGCAGCGTCCCCCCCGGGACAGGAGGGGCATATGGCTACACCTTC. As protein: CSVPPGTGGAYGYTF.

Turning to this clonotype: Relative to the germline gene, one junction end is altered; a read error may explain this. The gene calls are TRBV7-8 and TRBJ2-5; 12 bases are shared with TRBD2. This CDR3 contains 16 residues. Per the germline V gene, CDR1 is SGHVS and CDR2 is FQNEAQ. The CDR3 coding sequence is TGTGCCAGCAGCCGACTAGCGGGAGATCCCCAACAGACCCAGTACTTC. Amino acid sequence: CASSRLAGDPQQTQYF.

The rearrangement joins TRBV7-3 to TRBJ2-2, with TRBD1 matching over 9 bases. This CDR3 has 13 amino acids. The V gene end was trimmed by 4 bases and the J gene end by 6 bases; junction bases not matched to a gene: 0. From germline, CDR1 is SGHTA and CDR2 FQGTGA. CDR3 sequence reads: CASSWDRAGELFF. For the CDR3, the DNA is TGTGCCAGCAGCTGGGACAGGGCCGGGGAGCTGTTTTTT. The complete variable domain, with remaining parts taken from reference TRBV7-3 and TRBJ2-2, reads GAGVSQTPSNKVTEKGKYVELRCDPISGHTALYWYRQSLGQGPEFLIYFQGTGAADDSGLPNDRFFAVRPEGSVSTLKIQRTERGDSAVYLCASSWDRAGELFFGEGSRLTVL.

The chain is built from TRBV13 and TRBJ1-5, with D unresolved. Deletions cut 0 bases from V and 11 bases from J, with 11 bases between. Germline V gene data show CDR1 as PRHDT and CDR2 as FYEKMQ (reference sequence). The CDR3 sequence is 13 residues long. Here the CDR3 DNA reads TGTGCCAGCAGCTTAGGCAGTGGTCGGGCCCAGCATTTT. This translates into CASSLGSGRAQHF.

J is TRBJ2-7 and V is TRBV20-1; 9 nucleotides line up with TRBD1. This CDR3 has 13 residues. V trimming: 6 bases; J trimming: 0 bases; junction bases outside the gene matches: 3. CDR1 is DFQATT and CDR2 is SNEGSKA in the germline V gene (reference sequence). The CDR3 reads CSADRGSSYEQYF. In DNA form, the CDR3 reads TGCAGTGCCGACAGGGGGAGCTCCTACGAGCAGTACTTC.

The chain recombines TRBV29-1 with TRBJ2-1, with 12 bases fitting TRBD2. The CDR3 runs to 16 residues. Germline assignment: CDR1 SQVTM and CDR2 ANQGSEA. V lost 4 bases and J lost 5; bases outside the gene matches: 9. CDR3 DNA: TGCAGCGTTGTCCAATGGACTAGCGGGAACAACAATGAGCAGTTCTTC. It codes for CSVVQWTSGNNNEQFF.

Ten or more counts support this clonotype. The chain combines TRBV6-2 or TRBV6-3 with TRBJ1-5, with D possibly matching TRBD1 (6 bases). The CDR3 sequence is 14 residues long. Per germline, CDR1 MNHEY and CDR2 SVGEGT. With 2 bases removed from V and 2 bases from J, the gap between germline ends came to 7 bases. This CDR3 is CASSYPGGNQPQHF. CDR3 in DNA: TGTGCCAGCAGTTACCCAGGGGGCAATCAGCCCCAGCATTTT.

This clonotype was recorded many times. V and J are TRBV20-1 and TRBJ2-7, with D maybe TRBD1 (6 bases). V lost 8 bases to trimming and J lost 3 bases, with 17 bases between them. CDR1 and CDR2 (germline): DFQATT, SNEGSKA (reference sequence). The CDR3 totals 13 residues. The CDR3 protein is CSSHPGRGYEQYF. CDR3 DNA sequence: TGCAGTTCCCACCCCGGCAGGGGCTACGAGCAGTACTTC.

This clonotype was recorded many times. The chain joins TRBV5-1 to TRBJ2-7, with D perhaps TRBD2 (6 bases). The V gene lost 6 bases and the J gene lost 2 bases, with 12 bases spanning the gap. CDR1 is SGHRS and CDR2 is YFSETQ in the germline V gene. The CDR3 is 13 residues long. CDR3 in DNA: TGCGCCAGCACCGGAGGGCCCCCCTACGAGCAGTACTTC. Amino acid sequence: CASTGGPPYEQYF.